Each of the 3 T cell receptor beta chains below was sequenced from the same sample in a study of circulating CD8 cells and anti-PD-1 response in melanoma. Each library started from roughly 15 ng of total RNA using the QIAseq Immune Repertoire TCR panel. TCRdb re-analysed the reads in MiXCR, keeping a single row per CDR3 protein. The sample gives roughly 430 distinct CDR3 sequences, approximately 10% of which show up once; roughly 71% is in the top ten. Live CD3+CD8+TCRalphabeta+ cells were sorted into four subsets by PD-1 and/or TIGIT. The source was CD8+ T cells from PBMCs, collected at baseline or after one month of anti-PD-1 therapy (not recorded which). These receptors came from a human donor with melanoma.

Remarks on this clonotype: A read error may explain this, as a much larger clone is one base away. V and J are TRBV27 and TRBJ1-1; no firm D call. Germline V gene lookup returns CDR1 MNHEY and CDR2 SMNVEV (reference sequence). V was clipped by 0 bases and J by 0 bases, with 8 bases between them. The CDR3 is made up of 15 amino acids. As DNA, the CDR3 is TGTGCCAGCAGTTTATCTTTTGGGGTGAACACTGAAGCTTTCTTT. The encoded protein is CASSLSFGVNTEAFF.

This clonotype is labeled as medium-sized (0.01 to 0.1%). The CDR3 bases are TGTGCCAGCAGTTTGACTAGCGGGATAAACAATGAGCAGTTCTTC. Translation: CASSLTSGINNEQFF. The chain employs TRBV27 and TRBJ2-1; 11 bases match TRBD2. The CDR3 contains 15 residues. V was clipped by 3 bases and J by 5 bases; unmatched bases: 3. Germline lookup yields CDR1 MNHEY and CDR2 SMNVEV (reference sequence).

In its sample, this clonotype ranks as medium-sized. The J gene is TRBJ2-3, the V gene TRBV29-1, with TRBD2 as a possible D gene (5 bases). This CDR3 is 13 amino acids long. Germline V gene lookup returns CDR1 SQVTM and CDR2 ANQGSEA. The ends were cut back, 3 bases at V and 4 bases at J, with 11 bases in the middle. The CDR3 sequence: CSVDEISADTQYF. CDR3 nucleotide sequence: TGCAGCGTTGATGAAATTAGCGCAGATACGCAGTATTTT.